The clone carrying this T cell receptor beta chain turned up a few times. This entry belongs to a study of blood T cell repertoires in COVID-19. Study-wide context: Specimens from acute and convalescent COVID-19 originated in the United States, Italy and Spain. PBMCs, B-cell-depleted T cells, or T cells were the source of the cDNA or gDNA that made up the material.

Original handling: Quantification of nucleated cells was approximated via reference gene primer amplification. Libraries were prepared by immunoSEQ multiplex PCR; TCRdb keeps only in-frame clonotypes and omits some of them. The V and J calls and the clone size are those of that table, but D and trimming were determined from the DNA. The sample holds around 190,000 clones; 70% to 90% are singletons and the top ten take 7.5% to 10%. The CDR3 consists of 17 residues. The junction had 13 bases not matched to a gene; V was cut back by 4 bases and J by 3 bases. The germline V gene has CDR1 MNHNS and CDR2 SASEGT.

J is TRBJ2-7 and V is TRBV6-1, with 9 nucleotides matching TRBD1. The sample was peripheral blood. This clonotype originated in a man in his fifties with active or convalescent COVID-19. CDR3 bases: TGTGCCAGCAGTGCCCCGGGACAGGGATCGGCCGGCTACGAGCAGTACTTC. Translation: CASSAPGQGSAGYEQYF.